The clone carrying this T cell receptor beta chain was observed a handful of times. The antigen remains unidentified. The data originate from a study of shared clonotypes between healthy human individuals. Per the original data handling: Junction-only immunoSEQ sequences carried no quality scores, so filtering differed. The repertoire was sequenced with immunoSEQ multiplex PCR; TCRdb's copy has only in-frame clones and lacks some. V and J calls and clone size are given by that table; D and trimming were obtained from the DNA. Of some 1,100,000 clones in the sample, approximately 80% were seen once. Study-wide findings and caveats: Tissues were not sampled, only blood, and their repertoires likely differ.

The CDR3 is made up of 13 amino acids. In germline, CDR1 is SNHLY, CDR2 FYNNEI. V gave up 5 bases and J gave up 6 bases, with 14 bases separating them. V gene TRBV2 combines with J gene TRBJ2-7; the D gene could be TRBD1 or TRBD2 (5 bases each). The TCR was taken from a man between 18 and 35 years old in good health. Some clones in this sample may be carry-over from other donors' samples. The sequenced material came from memory CD4+ T cells from PBMCs. The sample's subset: CD45RA-negative fraction. This chain's CDR3 is CASSFVDSGEQYF. For the CDR3, the DNA is TGTGCCAGCAGTTTCGTTGACAGCGGCGAGCAGTACTTC.